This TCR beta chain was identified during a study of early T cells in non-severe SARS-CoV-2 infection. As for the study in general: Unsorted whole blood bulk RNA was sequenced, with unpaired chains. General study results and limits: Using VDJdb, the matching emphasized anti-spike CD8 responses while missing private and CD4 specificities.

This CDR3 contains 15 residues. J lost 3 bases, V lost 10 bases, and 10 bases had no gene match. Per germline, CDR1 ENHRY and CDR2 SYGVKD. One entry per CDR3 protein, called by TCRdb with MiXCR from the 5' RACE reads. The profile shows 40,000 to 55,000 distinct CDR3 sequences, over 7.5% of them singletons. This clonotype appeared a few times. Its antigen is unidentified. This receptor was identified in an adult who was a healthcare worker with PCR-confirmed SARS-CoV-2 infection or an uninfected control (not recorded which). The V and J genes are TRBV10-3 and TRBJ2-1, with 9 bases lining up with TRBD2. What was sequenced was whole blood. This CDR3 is CATATGTSNYNEQFF. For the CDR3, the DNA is TGTGCCACCGCTACCGGGACTAGCAACTACAATGAGCAGTTCTTC.